The source of this TCR beta chain is a study of CXCR3-negative and CXCR3-positive naive CD8 T cells. General observations from the study: Whereas memory cells differed, naive CXCR3-negative and CXCR3-positive cells shared similar TRBV-TRBJ usage.

Each TRB cDNA library was prepared by 5' RACE (with UMI labels). Reanalyzing the 5' RACE reads, TCRdb keeps one entry per CDR3 protein, without DNA. Across over 20,000 distinct CDR3 sequences, the top ten clones capture about 4% of the sample. Per CD8+ T cell subset, triplicate sorts of 300,000 cells each were done. The CDR3 is made up of 11 amino acids. Germline loops: CDR1 SQVTM, CDR2 ANQGSEA. Concerning this clonotype itself: Its target is not known.

This clonotype was obtained from a human donor in good health. Some clones in this sample may be carry-over from other donors' samples. The specimen sequenced was naive CXCR3- CD8+ T cells from blood. Subset defined: CD45RO-CCR7+CD27+CD95- naive CD8+ T cells lacking CXCR3 (TNR3-). This sequence joins TRBV29-1 and TRBJ2-7. CDR3 in amino acids: CSVERQQEQYF.